The clone carrying this T cell receptor (beta chain) was observed a handful of times. What it recognizes is unknown. A single heparinised blood sample, averaging about 120 mL, was obtained per donor. The V end was cut by 5 bases, the J end by 5 bases, with 18 bases between. Per the germline V gene, CDR1 is SGHTA and CDR2 is FQGTGA. CDR3 size: 16 residues. The sample originates from a study of beta chain features in type 1 diabetes. General study findings and limits: Compared to healthy donors, patients appeared to have naive, central memory and Treg TCRB repertoires that were more alike. TCRB CDR3 length was moderately but significantly reduced in all four CD4+ subsets of Type 1 diabetes patients.

What was sequenced were expressed TCRB transcripts, since all of the isolated RNA had been reverse transcribed. Libraries were prepared by immunoSEQ multiplex PCR; TCRdb keeps only in-frame clonotypes and omits some of them. The profile covers 680,000 or so clones, with roughly 13% appearing a single time and about 0.02% taken by the ten largest. The chain is built from TRBV7-3 and TRBJ2-2, with a tentative D call TRBD1 (8 bases). This sequence was found in a man younger than 35 with type 1 diabetes. The sample consisted of naive CD4+ T cells from blood. CDR3 region: CASSPGQGGETGELFF. The CDR3 nucleotides are TGTGCCAGCAGCCCCGGACAGGGAGGGGAGACCGGGGAGCTGTTTTTT.